The 19 T cell receptor beta chains listed next were all sequenced from one sample in a study of T cells in localized non-small cell lung cancer. TCRdb's table, derived via immunoSEQ multiplex PCR, lists solely in-frame clones and lacks some. The repertoire includes some 29,000 clones, around 90% of them detected once, and more than 6% sits in the top ten. This specimen was peripheral blood, taken before any cancer treatment. All receptors derive from a male donor older than 55 with stage I lung adenocarcinoma.

This chain joins TRBV5-6 and TRBJ1-2; TRBD1 might be the D (5 bases). The CDR3 has 14 residues. Germline V gene data show CDR1 as SGHDT and CDR2 as YYEEEE. V lost 5 bases, J lost 0 bases, and 11 bases lay in between. The CDR3 coding sequence is TGTGCCAGCAGTTGGGACGGAGCTAACTATGGCTACACCTTC. Its protein is CASSWDGANYGYTF.

This chain joins TRBV2 and TRBJ2-7, with 9 bases fitting TRBD1. J gave up 0 bases and V 6 bases, and 3 bases lay outside the gene matches. Germline CDR1 and CDR2: SNHLY and FYNNEI. This CDR3 is built from 14 residues. CDR3 residues: CASRTGGGSYEQYF. The CDR3 coding sequence is TGTGCCAGCAGGACAGGGGGGGGCTCCTACGAGCAGTACTTC.

The chain employs TRBV27 and TRBJ2-3; perhaps TRBD2 as D (6 bases). The V and J ends lost 9 bases and 3 bases respectively, with 16 bases between them. Germline CDR1 is MNHEY and CDR2 is SMNVEV (reference sequence). The CDR3 contains 14 residues. CDR3 loop: CASPPGGETDTQYF. The DNA for the CDR3 is TGTGCCAGTCCTCCCGGAGGGGAGACAGATACGCAGTATTTT.

The chain employs TRBV30 and TRBJ1-2; D unclear. Germline-derived CDR1 and CDR2 are GTSNPN and SVGIG (reference sequence). V was cut by 0 bases and J by 4 bases, with 12 bases left in between. The CDR3 consists of 14 residues. The CDR3 spells CAWSVPLPSYGYTF. As DNA, the CDR3 is TGTGCCTGGAGTGTACCCCTCCCGTCCTATGGCTACACCTTC.

This clone has more than one count but fewer than ten. The chain combines TRBV15 with TRBJ2-3; 7 bases are shared with TRBD1. Per the germline V gene, CDR1 is LNHNV and CDR2 is YYDKDF (reference sequence). This CDR3 is 15 amino acids long. V lost 4 bases, J lost 7 bases, and 11 bases stayed unmatched. Here the CDR3 reads CATSTPDRPGNTQYF. The CDR3 bases are TGTGCCACCAGCACCCCGGACAGGCCGGGGAATACGCAGTATTTT.

CDR3 coding DNA: TGTGCCAGCAGCTTAGGGCAGGGCAAGTTCTACGAGCAGTACTTC. Its translation is CASSLGQGKFYEQYF. The V gene is TRBV7-2, the J gene TRBJ2-7, with D perhaps matching TRBD1 (5 bases). The CDR3 has 15 amino acids. From germline, CDR1 is SGHTA and CDR2 FQGNSA. The V end lost 1 base, the J end lost 3 bases, and 13 bases lay between the germline ends.

This chain joins TRBV28 and TRBJ1-6; perhaps TRBD1 as D (6 bases). Trimming pared 8 bases from V and 10 bases from J, leaving 18 bases between. The CDR3 sequence is 14 residues long. From germline, CDR1 is MDHEN and CDR2 SYDVKM. CDR3 protein: CASGPAGAKSPLHF. CDR3 in DNA: TGTGCCAGCGGCCCGGCGGGGGCAAAATCACCCCTCCACTTT.

This chain joins TRBV10-3 and TRBJ2-3, with D perhaps TRBD2 (5 bases). Between the trimmed V and J ends, which lost 5 bases and 3 bases, there was a span of 18 bases. The germline V gene encodes CDR1 ENHRY and CDR2 SYGVKD. The CDR3 is 16 amino acids. The CDR3 spells CAISLRGSEPTDTQYF. The CDR3 DNA is TGTGCCATCAGTCTGAGAGGGAGCGAGCCTACAGATACGCAGTATTTT.

The chain uses TRBV7-2 and TRBJ2-7; TRBD1 agrees at 8 bases. CDR1 is SGHTA and CDR2 is FQGNSA in the germline V gene. The CDR3 is 15 amino acids. After removal of 3 bases from V and 5 bases from J, the junction contained 9 bases not matched to a gene. CDR3 coding DNA: TGTGCCAGCAGCTTCCGCCCTGACAGGGGCAACGAGCAGTACTTC. It specifies CASSFRPDRGNEQYF.

This rearrangement joins TRBV7-9 to TRBJ1-5, with D possibly being TRBD1 (6 bases). The V gene lost 2 bases and the J gene lost 0 bases, with 14 bases spanning the gap. Per the germline V gene, CDR1 is SEHNR and CDR2 is FQNEAQ (reference sequence). The CDR3 has 17 residues. In DNA form, the CDR3 reads TGTGCCAGCAGCTTATCTGCAGGGGCGTATAGCAATCAGCCCCAGCATTTT. Its translation: CASSLSAGAYSNQPQHF.

This chain uses TRBV5-4 with TRBJ2-5; tentatively, D is TRBD2 (6 bases). The V gene lost 4 bases and the J gene lost 2 bases, with 12 bases spanning the gap. The CDR3 has 14 residues. CDR1 is SGHNT and CDR2 is YYREEE in the germline V gene (reference sequence). The CDR3 DNA reads TGTGCCAGCAGCCACTCGGGGGAGCAAGAGACCCAGTACTTC. This encodes CASSHSGEQETQYF.

The rearrangement links TRBV5-1 to TRBJ1-1, with D possibly TRBD1 on 5 matching bases. This CDR3 spans 15 amino acids. The germline gives CDR1 SGHRS, CDR2 YFSETQ. Trimming shortened V by 0 bases and J by 1 base, and 10 bases separated the two germline ends. CDR3 sequence reads: CASSLAGGWNTEAFF. The DNA of the CDR3 is TGCGCCAGCAGCTTGGCGGGGGGGTGGAACACTGAAGCTTTCTTT.

The chain joins TRBV28 to TRBJ2-2, with 9 bases identical to TRBD1. Trimming took 7 bases from V and 7 from J; bases not matched to a gene: 7. This CDR3 is 14 amino acids long. Germline V gene lookup returns CDR1 MDHEN and CDR2 SYDVKM. The CDR3 DNA is TGTGCCAGCATTGTGACAGGGGGTGTCGGGGAGCTGTTTTTT. The encoded protein is CASIVTGGVGELFF. The whole variable domain, remainder taken from reference TRBV28 and TRBJ2-2, is DVKVTQSSRYLVKRTGEKVFLECVQDMDHENMFWYRQDPGLGLRLIYFSYDVKMKEKGDIPEGYSVSREKKERFSLILESASTNQTSMYLCASIVTGGVGELFFGEGSRLTVL.

The V gene is TRBV19, the J gene TRBJ2-1, with 14 bases matching TRBD2. The CDR3 has 16 amino acids. V lost 5 bases, J lost 4 bases, and 4 bases stayed unmatched. Germline V gene lookup returns CDR1 LNHDA and CDR2 SQIVND (reference sequence). CDR3 region: CASSGTSGGLYNEQFF. The CDR3 DNA is TGTGCCAGTAGTGGGACTAGCGGGGGCCTATACAATGAGCAGTTCTTC.

This chain's CDR3 is CASQKQGNEPEAFF. The CDR3 DNA sequence: TGTGCCAGCCAGAAACAGGGGAATGAACCTGAAGCTTTCTTT. The chain has TRBV6-1 and TRBJ1-1; TRBD1 matches at 7 bases. V was pared by 8 bases and J by 6 bases, with 12 bases of the junction left unmatched. The CDR3 is made up of 14 amino acids. CDR1 MNHNS and CDR2 SASEGT come from the germline V gene.

The CDR3 protein is CASSQGGLAAFF. In DNA form, the CDR3 reads TGTGCCAGCAGCCAAGGGGGTTTGGCAGCTTTCTTT. V usage is TRBV14 and J usage is TRBJ1-1; D remains unclear. The V end was cut by 1 base, the J end by 10 bases, with 10 bases between. CDR1 is SGHDN, CDR2 FVKESK, per germline. This CDR3 has 12 residues.

The gene calls are TRBV6-4 and TRBJ1-2; tentative D call: TRBD1 (5 bases). The ends were cut back, 8 bases at V and 9 bases at J, with 7 bases in the middle. The germline V gene encodes CDR1 MRHNA and CDR2 SNTAGT. This CDR3 spans 9 amino acids. CDR3 sequence: CASQGRYTF. The CDR3 DNA sequence: TGTGCCAGCCAGGGTCGCTACACCTTC.

This clone was observed a handful of times. The chain links TRBV18 to TRBJ1-1; possibly TRBD1 for D (6 bases). Germline loops: CDR1 KGHSH, CDR2 LQKENI. Trimming removed 1 base from V and 7 bases from J, with 16 bases in between. The CDR3 sequence is 15 residues long. The CDR3 reads CASSPQKSPGVEAFF. CDR3 coding DNA: TGTGCCAGCTCACCACAAAAGTCGCCAGGGGTTGAAGCTTTCTTT.

This chain joins TRBV11-3 and TRBJ2-5; D gene ambiguous. Trimming left V 1 base short and J 5 bases short, with 8 bases between. Germline CDR1 and CDR2: SGHNT and YENEEA. The CDR3 runs 13 residues. The CDR3, as DNA: TGTGCCAGCAGCTTAGTCTTCGGGGAGACCCAGTACTTC. Translating gives CASSLVFGETQYF.